The rows below give T cell receptor beta chains drawn from one sample of a study of blood T cell repertoires in COVID-19. Using immunoSEQ multiplex PCR, the repertoire was profiled, and TCRdb retains in-frame clones only, with some absent. This sample has about 160,000 clones, with around 81% found just once. Input material: peripheral blood. These receptor sequences come from a man between 60 and 75 years old with active or convalescent COVID-19. CDR3s include the opening cysteine and the closing phenylalanine or tryptophan. Each record gives: J gene, D gene, V gene, clone size, CDR3 DNA, CDR3 protein. D genes are given only for firm matches. Expanded clones are given a class, and other clones once, few, many or no size at all.

j_gene: TRBJ2-3; d_gene: TRBD1; v_gene: TRBV4-1; abundance: .; CDR3nt: TGCGCCAGCAGCCCAGGGACAGGGACAGATACGCAGTATTTT; CDR3aa: CASSPGTGTDTQYF
j_gene: TRBJ1-5; d_gene: TRBD1; v_gene: TRBV29-1; abundance: .; CDR3nt: TGCAGCGTTGCCTCCGGACAGGGGGGAAATCAGCCCCAGCATTTT; CDR3aa: CSVASGQGGNQPQHF
j_gene: TRBJ2-1; d_gene: .; v_gene: TRBV4-2; abundance: .; CDR3nt: TGTGCCAGCAGCCAAGGACTCGAACCCTACAATGAGCAGTTCTTC; CDR3aa: CASSQGLEPYNEQFF
j_gene: TRBJ2-3; d_gene: .; v_gene: TRBV13; abundance: .; CDR3nt: TGTGCCAGCAGCTTTGGGGCGAAAGATACGCAGTATTTT; CDR3aa: CASSFGAKDTQYF
j_gene: TRBJ1-2; d_gene: TRBD1; v_gene: TRBV7-9; abundance: once; CDR3nt: TGTGCCAGCAGCTTAGACCCGGGGACAGTAATAGGTGGCTACACCTTC; CDR3aa: CASSLDPGTVIGGYTF
j_gene: TRBJ1-5; d_gene: .; v_gene: TRBV15; abundance: .; CDR3nt: TGTGCCACCAGCAGAGATTTGGGAGCATATCAGCCCCAGCATTTT; CDR3aa: CATSRDLGAYQPQHF
j_gene: TRBJ1-1; d_gene: .; v_gene: TRBV18; abundance: .; CDR3nt: TGTGCCAGCTCACCTGTAGTCCGGGGGGCTGGGGACACTGAAGCTTTCTTT; CDR3aa: CASSPVVRGAGDTEAFF
j_gene: TRBJ1-1; d_gene: TRBD1; v_gene: TRBV5-1; abundance: .; CDR3nt: TGCGCCAGCAGCTCGTACAGGGGAGCTGAAGCTTTCTTT; CDR3aa: CASSSYRGAEAFF
j_gene: TRBJ1-1; d_gene: .; v_gene: TRBV29-1; abundance: .; CDR3nt: TGCAGCGTTTCGGGGACTGTGAACACTGAAGCTTTCTTT; CDR3aa: CSVSGTVNTEAFF
j_gene: TRBJ2-2; d_gene: TRBD2; v_gene: TRBV7-6; abundance: .; CDR3nt: TGTGCCAGCAGCTTGGTCGGGGGGGGCACCGGGGAGCTGTTTTTT; CDR3aa: CASSLVGGGTGELFF
j_gene: TRBJ2-2; d_gene: .; v_gene: TRBV19; abundance: .; CDR3nt: TGTGCCAGTAGTACGGTGGGGGGAACCGGGGAGCTGTTTTTT; CDR3aa: CASSTVGGTGELFF
j_gene: TRBJ2-7; d_gene: TRBD1; v_gene: TRBV6-2/TRBV6-3; abundance: once; CDR3nt: TGTGCCAGCAGTTACTCTACACCGGGACAGGGCTACGAGCAGTACTTC; CDR3aa: CASSYSTPGQGYEQYF
j_gene: TRBJ1-1; d_gene: .; v_gene: TRBV6-6; abundance: .; CDR3nt: TGTGCCAGCAGTTACTCGAACGGTATGAACACTGAAGCTTTCTTT; CDR3aa: CASSYSNGMNTEAFF
j_gene: TRBJ1-3; d_gene: .; v_gene: TRBV27; abundance: once; CDR3nt: TGTGCCAGCGCCCAAGTCGCGGCAAGTCCTGGAAACACCATATATTTT; CDR3aa: CASAQVAASPGNTIYF
j_gene: TRBJ2-3; d_gene: TRBD2; v_gene: TRBV28; abundance: .; CDR3nt: TGTGCCAGCAGTCCGACCCCTAGCTGGGCGGGAGTCATGGATACGCAGTATTTT; CDR3aa: CASSPTPSWAGVMDTQYF
j_gene: TRBJ1-2; d_gene: .; v_gene: TRBV5-1; abundance: few; CDR3nt: TGCGCCAGCACACCCCTCGGACCAAGGGGCGGCTACACCTTC; CDR3aa: CASTPLGPRGGYTF
j_gene: TRBJ2-3; d_gene: TRBD2; v_gene: TRBV7-9; abundance: .; CDR3nt: TGTGCCAGCCTACCAGCGGGGGCCTACACAGATACGCAGTATTTT; CDR3aa: CASLPAGAYTDTQYF
j_gene: TRBJ2-7; d_gene: .; v_gene: TRBV6-6; abundance: .; CDR3nt: TGTGCCAGCAGAGGGGGTTACGAGCAGTACTTC; CDR3aa: CASRGGYEQYF
j_gene: TRBJ2-7; d_gene: TRBD1; v_gene: TRBV29-1; abundance: .; CDR3nt: TGCAGCGGGAGGACAGGGAACTACGAGCAGTACTTC; CDR3aa: CSGRTGNYEQYF
j_gene: TRBJ2-7; d_gene: .; v_gene: TRBV2; abundance: .; CDR3nt: TGTGCCAGCAGTGTTCAGGGATCTGAGCAGTACTTC; CDR3aa: CASSVQGSEQYF
j_gene: TRBJ2-3; d_gene: TRBD2; v_gene: TRBV6-2/TRBV6-3; abundance: .; CDR3nt: TGTGCCAGCAGTTTAGCGGGGGGGCCGGGTACGCAGTATTTT; CDR3aa: CASSLAGGPGTQYF
j_gene: TRBJ1-1; d_gene: .; v_gene: TRBV10-3; abundance: .; CDR3nt: TGTGCCATCAGTGAGGGGCTTGAAGCTTTCTTT; CDR3aa: CAISEGLEAFF
j_gene: TRBJ1-5; d_gene: .; v_gene: TRBV10-2; abundance: .; CDR3nt: TGCGCCAGCAATCAGGACATCAGCAATCAGCCCCAGCATTTT; CDR3aa: CASNQDISNQPQHF
j_gene: TRBJ2-1; d_gene: TRBD2; v_gene: TRBV7-3; abundance: .; CDR3nt: TGTGCCAGCAGCTTAATCGCGGGCCGTCGACTAGCGAACCACAATGAGCAGTTCTTC; CDR3aa: CASSLIAGRRLANHNEQFF
j_gene: TRBJ1-5; d_gene: .; v_gene: TRBV19; abundance: few; CDR3nt: TGTGCCAGTAGGTTTAGGGAGCTCAATCAGCCCCAGCATTTT; CDR3aa: CASRFRELNQPQHF
j_gene: TRBJ2-7; d_gene: TRBD2; v_gene: TRBV6-8; abundance: once; CDR3nt: TGTGCCAGCAGCACCCGACTAGCGGAACGCTCCTACGAGCAGTACTTC; CDR3aa: CASSTRLAERSYEQYF
j_gene: TRBJ1-2; d_gene: TRBD1; v_gene: TRBV4-1; abundance: .; CDR3nt: TGCGCCAGCAGCCAAGATGACAGGGGAAACTATGGCTACACCTTC; CDR3aa: CASSQDDRGNYGYTF
j_gene: TRBJ2-3; d_gene: TRBD1; v_gene: TRBV9; abundance: .; CDR3nt: TGTGCCAGCAGCCCTCAGACAGGGGGCACAGATACGCAGTATTTT; CDR3aa: CASSPQTGGTDTQYF
j_gene: TRBJ2-4; d_gene: .; v_gene: TRBV10-3; abundance: .; CDR3nt: TGTGCCATCAGTGAGACAAGTCCCCCAAACATTCAGTACTTC; CDR3aa: CAISETSPPNIQYF
j_gene: TRBJ2-7; d_gene: .; v_gene: TRBV5-1; abundance: .; CDR3nt: TGCGCCAGCAGCAGTAATTCAGGAAGTCGATACGAGCAGTACTTC; CDR3aa: CASSSNSGSRYEQYF
j_gene: TRBJ2-3; d_gene: .; v_gene: TRBV5-1; abundance: .; CDR3nt: TGCGCCAGCAGCTTGGATACAGGGCCAGATACGCAGTATTTT; CDR3aa: CASSLDTGPDTQYF
j_gene: TRBJ1-6; d_gene: .; v_gene: TRBV7-9; abundance: .; CDR3nt: TGTGCCAGCAGCTTAGGGAGGGGAGGATCACCCCTCCACTTT; CDR3aa: CASSLGRGGSPLHF